The present entry profiles one T cell receptor beta chain with its context. Profiled with immunoSEQ multiplex PCR; TCRdb holds only in-frame clones, not every one. The sample records about 680,000 clones, 92% being singletons. CD45RO-negative, CCR7-selected cells formed the naive CD8 fraction, which excluded terminally differentiated effector memory CD45RA+ cells. The data belong to a study of shared clonotypes between healthy human individuals. The germline CDR1 and CDR2 sequences are MNHEY and SMNVEV (reference sequence). With V trimmed by 6 bases and J by 4 bases, 8 bases remained unmatched. CDR3 length: 14 amino acids.

Sample: naive CD8+ T cells sorted from blood. This sequence originates from a man under 40 in good health. This rearrangement joins TRBV27 to TRBJ1-1, with 7 bases lining up with TRBD1. This CDR3 is CASRAGGRATEAFF. In DNA form, the CDR3 reads TGTGCCAGCAGAGCAGGGGGACGGGCCACTGAAGCTTTCTTT.